The 18 T cell receptor beta chains in this list originate from one sample, sequenced in a study of blood T cell repertoires in COVID-19. Generated by immunoSEQ multiplex PCR, the TCRdb table keeps only in-frame clones and is missing some. This sample yields approximately 200,000 clones, of which 65% to 90% are seen a single time; 6% to 9.5% belongs to the top ten. Specimen: peripheral blood. All receptors derive from a woman aged 45-59 years with acute or convalescent COVID-19.

The rearrangement uses TRBV19 and TRBJ1-5; unclear D gene. V was shortened by 3 bases and J by 6 bases, with 12 bases between the two germline ends. The CDR3 is 14 amino acids. The germline CDR1 and CDR2 sequences are LNHDA and SQIVND (reference sequence). In DNA, the CDR3 is TGTGCCAGTAGTATTCCGATGAGCTCTCAGCCCCAGCATTTT. This gives the protein CASSIPMSSQPQHF. Together with reference TRBV19 and TRBJ1-5, the CDR3 gives the full variable domain: DGGITQSPKYLFRKEGQNVTLSCEQNLNHDAMYWYRQDPGQGLRLIYYSQIVNDFQKGDIAEGYSVSREKKESFPLTVTSAQKNPTAFYLCASSIPMSSQPQHFGDGTRLSIL.

V is TRBV7-3 and J is TRBJ2-3, with 9 bases lining up with TRBD2. The V segment lost 8 bases and the J segment 5 bases; nucleotides outside the gene matches: 11. The CDR3 spans 15 residues. Germline loops: CDR1 SGHTA, CDR2 FQGTGA. DNA of the CDR3: TGTGCCAGCTCGAGGAGCGGGGGGACGGAAGATACGCAGTATTTT. Translation gives CASSRSGGTEDTQYF.

The chain recombines TRBV2 with TRBJ2-6; TRBD1 matches 7 bases. From germline, CDR1 is SNHLY and CDR2 FYNNEI. This CDR3 comprises 16 residues. Germline trimming cut 1 base from V and 2 bases from J; bases unmatched to any gene: 2. The DNA for the CDR3 is TGTGCCAGCAGTGAAGGACAGGGTACTGGGGCCAACGTCCTGACTTTC. This sequence encodes CASSEGQGTGANVLTF.

This sequence joins TRBV10-2 and TRBJ1-1; 9 nucleotides align to TRBD1. The CDR3 is 15 residues long. CDR1 WSHSY and CDR2 SAAADI come from the germline V gene. Germline trimming cut 2 bases from V and 3 bases from J; bases unmatched to any gene: 4. The CDR3 spells CASSEAQGAYTEAFF. CDR3 DNA sequence: TGCGCCAGCAGTGAGGCACAGGGGGCCTACACTGAAGCTTTCTTT.

The chain employs TRBV30 and TRBJ2-1; D unresolved. V was cut by 0 bases and J by 13 bases, with 16 bases left in between. Germline lookup yields CDR1 GTSNPN and CDR2 SVGIG (reference sequence). The CDR3 spans 13 residues. The CDR3 nucleotides read TGTGCCTGGAGTGTTCCGAGAACAGATCTACAGTTCTTC. Its protein product is CAWSVPRTDLQFF.

The chain has TRBV6-1 and TRBJ1-3; D is uncertain. Trimming removed 1 base at V and 4 bases at J, with 11 bases between. This CDR3 has 15 amino acids. Germline CDR1 reads MNHNS; CDR2 reads SASEGT. The CDR3 DNA reads TGTGCCAGCAGTGAAGGGTTGGGCGCGGGAAACACCATATATTTT. Protein sequence: CASSEGLGAGNTIYF.

The chain employs TRBV19 and TRBJ2-1; 8 nucleotides match TRBD2. The CDR3 has 16 residues. Trimming cost V 0 bases and J 9 bases; bases outside gene matches: 10. CDR1 LNHDA and CDR2 SQIVND come from the germline V gene (reference sequence). The CDR3 region has the DNA TGTGCCAGTAGTATAGACCCAGCGGGAGTAGTGCCTGAGCAGTTCTTC. This encodes CASSIDPAGVVPEQFF.

V and J are TRBV4-3 and TRBJ1-2; D not resolved. The germline V gene has CDR1 LGHNA and CDR2 YSLEER. The CDR3 is 15 residues long. Trimming took 0 bases from V and 3 from J, leaving 11 bases between them. The CDR3 nucleotides read TGCGCCAGCAGCCAAGATATTGGCGGGTACTATGGCTACACCTTC. This sequence encodes CASSQDIGGYYGYTF.

The chain combines TRBV11-2 with TRBJ2-7; D is ambiguous. There are 15 residues in the CDR3. V shed 0 bases and J shed 2 bases, with 11 bases lying between them. The germline gives CDR1 SGHAT, CDR2 FQNNGV. This CDR3 reads CASSLDGSFAYEQYF. CDR3 DNA: TGTGCCAGCAGCTTAGACGGTAGTTTTGCCTACGAGCAGTACTTC.

The J gene is TRBJ2-7, the V gene TRBV7-2; a possible D gene is TRBD2 (6 bases). The CDR3 sequence is 15 residues long. Trimming removed 8 bases from V and 1 base from J, with 18 bases in between. The germline V gene encodes CDR1 SGHTA and CDR2 FQGNSA. As DNA, the CDR3 is TGTGCCAGCGGAATTACTGGGGGGACTTCCTACGAGCAGTACTTC. This gives the protein CASGITGGTSYEQYF.

This clone was detected only a few times. This chain's CDR3 is CASSPSLGVESYEQYF. As DNA, the CDR3 is TGTGCCAGCAGTCCCTCCCTAGGGGTTGAATCCTACGAGCAGTACTTC. The rearrangement uses TRBV28 and TRBJ2-7, with a tentative D call TRBD1 (5 bases). This CDR3 spans 16 amino acids. The germline V and J ends were trimmed by 5 bases and 1 base, with 18 bases remaining between them. CDR1 is MDHEN, CDR2 SYDVKM, per germline.

The V call is TRBV7-2, the J call TRBJ2-1, with 8 bases identical to TRBD2. V shed 6 bases and J 4 bases; nucleotides not matched to a gene: 8. CDR1 is SGHTA and CDR2 is FQGNSA in the germline V gene. The CDR3 has 15 residues. The CDR3 DNA sequence: TGTGCCAGCAGGACCAGCGGGAGACCATACAATGAGCAGTTCTTC. Translation: CASRTSGRPYNEQFF.

The genes are TRBV6-5 and TRBJ2-7, with 11 bases matching TRBD1. The CDR3 covers 15 residues. Germline-derived CDR1 and CDR2 are MNHEY and SVGAGI. The V and J ends lost 2 bases and 4 bases, in that order; junction bases with no gene match: 4. This CDR3 is CASSYRGQGGYEQYF. The CDR3 DNA sequence: TGTGCCAGCAGTTACAGGGGACAGGGGGGATACGAGCAGTACTTC.

The chain uses TRBV2 and TRBJ2-1, with TRBD2 as a possible D gene (6 bases). Trimming shortened V by 9 bases and J by 9 bases, and 21 bases separated the two germline ends. Looked up from germline, CDR1 is SNHLY and CDR2 is FYNNEI. This CDR3 contains 14 residues. In DNA form, the CDR3 reads TGTGCCAGTGTTCGCGGGACTCTCCGGGCTGAGCAGTTCTTC. This gives the protein CASVRGTLRAEQFF.

This sequence joins TRBV19 and TRBJ1-5, with 9 bases identical to TRBD1. The CDR3 spans 15 residues. Germline V gives CDR1 LNHDA, CDR2 SQIVND (reference sequence). The J segment lost 6 bases and the V segment lost 4 bases, leaving 7 bases of the junction unmatched. CDR3 residues: CASSTYRGQGQPQHF. The CDR3 region has the DNA TGTGCCAGTAGTACTTACAGGGGGCAGGGTCAGCCCCAGCATTTT.

The gene calls are TRBV5-5 and TRBJ1-4; D call uncertain. This CDR3 contains 15 residues. Trimming took 2 bases from V and 0 from J, leaving 8 bases between them. Germline-derived CDR1 and CDR2 are SGHKS and YYEKEE (reference sequence). CDR3 in amino acids: CASSFGWATNEKLFF. The CDR3 DNA reads as TGTGCCAGCAGCTTCGGGTGGGCAACTAATGAAAAACTGTTTTTT.

J is TRBJ2-6 and V is TRBV27; 8 bases fit TRBD1. Germline CDR1 reads MNHEY; CDR2 reads SMNVEV (reference sequence). The CDR3 consists of 16 residues. V lost 6 bases and J lost 2; bases outside the gene matches: 6. Written as DNA, the CDR3 is TGTGCCAGCAGGCCGGGACAGGAGACTGGGGCCAACGTCCTGACTTTC. Its translation is CASRPGQETGANVLTF.

The J gene is TRBJ1-1, the V gene TRBV5-6; TRBD1 might be the D (5 bases). V shed 1 base and J shed 3 bases, with 13 bases lying between them. The germline V gene encodes CDR1 SGHDT and CDR2 YYEEEE. The CDR3 contains 15 residues. CDR3 nucleotides: TGTGCCAGCAGCTTGTCGGTCCAGGGTGACACTGAAGCTTTCTTT. This gives the protein CASSLSVQGDTEAFF. Full variable domain (remainder filled in from reference TRBV5-6 and TRBJ1-1): DAGVTQSPTHLIKTRGQQVTLRCSPKSGHDTVSWYQQALGQGPQFIFQYYEEEERQRGNFPDRFSGHQFPNYSSELNVNALLLGDSALYLCASSLSVQGDTEAFFGQGTRLTVV.